What follows describes a single T cell receptor beta chain. Its antigen remains unknown. The sample is drawn from a study of cytomegalovirus exposure and HLA in healthy donors. Germline V CDR1 and CDR2: SGHTA, FQGNSA. The J segment lost 4 bases and the V segment lost 3 bases, leaving 2 bases of the junction unmatched. This CDR3 comprises 13 residues. 13 Jbeta primers and 60 Vbeta primers were used for the PCR. Produced via immunoSEQ multiplex PCR; TCRdb's table is partial and in-frame only. The sample lists approximately 170,000 clones; around three quarters were seen once. Findings and caveats of the study: In a later analysis, TCR beta V- and J-gene trimming showed a link to a missense DCLRE1C variant. Judged likely to be a sequencing artifact was a cluster of highly shared sequence variants.

Donors in the study were healthy people who gave bone marrow. The receptor comes from a man aged 35 to 55 in good health and CMV-seronegative. The chain joins TRBV7-2 to TRBJ2-5; TRBD1 matches at 7 bases. Sequencing was performed on PBMCs. This CDR3 reads CASSFAGGETQYF. For the CDR3, the DNA is TGTGCCAGCAGCTTTGCAGGGGGAGAGACCCAGTACTTC.